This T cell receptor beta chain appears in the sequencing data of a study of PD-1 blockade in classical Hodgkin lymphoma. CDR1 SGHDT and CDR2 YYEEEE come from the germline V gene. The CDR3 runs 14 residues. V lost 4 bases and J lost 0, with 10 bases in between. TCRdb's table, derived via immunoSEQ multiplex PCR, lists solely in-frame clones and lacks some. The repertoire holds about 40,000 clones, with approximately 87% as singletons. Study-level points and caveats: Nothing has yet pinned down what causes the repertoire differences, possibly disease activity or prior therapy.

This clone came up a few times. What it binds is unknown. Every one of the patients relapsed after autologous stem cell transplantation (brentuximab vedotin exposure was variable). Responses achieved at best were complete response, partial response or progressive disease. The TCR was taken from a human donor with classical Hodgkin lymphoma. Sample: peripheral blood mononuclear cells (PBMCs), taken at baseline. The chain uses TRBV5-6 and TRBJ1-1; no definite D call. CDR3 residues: CASSTILVNTEAFF. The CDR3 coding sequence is TGTGCCAGCAGCACAATTTTAGTGAACACTGAAGCTTTCTTT.